This TCR beta chain was obtained from a study of OX40 agonist ivuxolimab in advanced cancers. Study context: Across the patients, intravenous ivuxolimab was delivered every 2 weeks at 0.01 to 10 mg/kg. Participants, approximately 83% male, averaged roughly 60 years of age, ranging from roughly 23 to 80. Having had anti-PD-1, anti-PD-L1 or anti-CTLA-4 therapy before was allowed, and roughly 40% had some. Study-wide points: More expanded clones were seen, on average, in CD8+ T cells than in CD4+.

This CDR3 has 17 amino acids. Per germline, CDR1 SGDLS and CDR2 YYNGEE. V was trimmed by 0 bases and J by 4 bases, leaving 16 bases between them. A remark on this clone: Its antigen is unidentified.

Produced via immunoSEQ multiplex PCR; TCRdb's table is partial and in-frame only. The table includes tens of thousands of clones, about 90% detected once. The TCR originated in an adult with an advanced solid tumor such as melanoma, head and neck, liver or kidney cancer. Sequencing used CD4+ or CD8+ T cells sorted from blood, obtained in a trial of the OX40 agonist ivuxolimab. The chain has TRBV9 and TRBJ2-2; D is perhaps TRBD1 or TRBD2 (5 bases each). The CDR3 nucleotides are TGTGCCAGCAGCGTAGCGTCGAGGGGACGGTCCACCGGGGAGCTGTTTTTT. Its translation: CASSVASRGRSTGELFF. Complete variable domain (other parts from reference TRBV9 and TRBJ2-2): DSGVTQTPKHLITATGQRVTLRCSPRSGDLSVYWYQQSLDQGLQFLIQYYNGEERAKGNILERFSAQQFPDLHSELNLSSLELGDSALYFCASSVASRGRSTGELFFGEGSRLTVL.